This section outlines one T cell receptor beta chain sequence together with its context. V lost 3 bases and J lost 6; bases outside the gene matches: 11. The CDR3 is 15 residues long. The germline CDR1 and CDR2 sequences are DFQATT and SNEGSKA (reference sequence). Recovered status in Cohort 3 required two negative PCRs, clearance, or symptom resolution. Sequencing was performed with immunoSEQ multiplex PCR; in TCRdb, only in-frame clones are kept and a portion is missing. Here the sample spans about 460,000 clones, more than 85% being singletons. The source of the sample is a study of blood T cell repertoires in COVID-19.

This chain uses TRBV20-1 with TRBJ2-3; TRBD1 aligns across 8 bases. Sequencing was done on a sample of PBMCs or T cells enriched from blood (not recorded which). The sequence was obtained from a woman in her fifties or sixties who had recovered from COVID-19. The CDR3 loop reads CSASPTGAAWDTQYF. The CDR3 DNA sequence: TGCAGTGCTAGTCCGACAGGGGCCGCCTGGGATACGCAGTATTTT.